Presented here are 13 T cell receptor beta chains from one specimen sequenced in a study of T cells in women clearing cervical HPV infection. Sequenced by immunoSEQ multiplex PCR; TCRdb stores in-frame clones only, minus some. This listing includes roughly 47,000 clones. Sample: blood buffy coat. The receptor source for this set is a woman between 18 and 70 years old with a cervical HPV16 infection that either progressed to CIN3+ or cleared (not recorded which).

To note about this clone: The read is 3 residues too short to cover the CDR3 end, so that end is filled in from the germline J gene. The chain carries TRBV19 and TRBJ1-1, with D unresolved. The V gene's germline CDR1 is LNHDA and CDR2 SQIVND (reference sequence). V shed 7 bases and J shed 0 bases, with 15 bases lying between them. The CDR3 has 15 residues. CDR3 region: CASKRAGEMNTEAFF. Partial CDR3 DNA: TGTGCCAGTAAAAGGGCAGGAGAGATGAACACTGAA.

Turning to this clone: The read gets to within 3 residues of the CDR3 end, and the germline J gene fills in the rest. The rearrangement uses TRBV5-4 and TRBJ2-7; weak D call: TRBD1 (6 bases). Germline assignment: CDR1 SGHNT and CDR2 YYREEE (reference sequence). The CDR3 has 14 amino acids. The V end lost 1 base, the J end lost 5 bases, and 13 bases lay between the germline ends. The part of the CDR3 DNA that was read is TGTGCCAGCAGCTTGCCTGACAGGTATCACGAG. As protein: CASSLPDRYHE. The complete CDR3 reads CASSLPDRYHEQYF.

Notes on this clone: The DNA ends 3 residues before the CDR3 does, and the rest of the CDR3 is filled in from the germline J gene. V gene TRBV20-1 combines with J gene TRBJ2-5, with D perhaps given as TRBD1 or TRBD2 (7 bases each). The CDR3 length is 17 residues. The germline V gene has CDR1 DFQATT and CDR2 SNEGSKA (reference sequence). The V end lost 6 bases, the J end lost 2 bases, and 25 bases lay between the germline ends. The CDR3 bases that were read are TGCAGTGCCCAGGACGGGGGAGGGACAGATTTTCAAGAGACC. Its protein product is CSAQDGGGTDFQET. The entire CDR3 protein is CSAQDGGGTDFQETQYF.

Concerning this clone: The missing CDR3 end, 3 residues past where the read stops, is filled in from the germline J gene. V gene TRBV20-1 combines with J gene TRBJ1-2, with D tentatively TRBD1 (5 bases). Germline V lookup: CDR1 DFQATT, CDR2 SNEGSKA (reference sequence). V was shortened by 6 bases and J by 6 bases, with 20 bases between the two germline ends. This CDR3 is built from 14 residues. Partial CDR3 DNA: TGCAGTGCAACTACTGACAGCACCTGGAATGGC. This encodes CSATTDSTWNG. The whole CDR3 region reads CSATTDSTWNGYTF.

To note about this clone: The CDR3 is cut off 3 residues early in the read; its end comes from the germline J gene. The J gene is TRBJ1-2, the V gene TRBV19; D is unclear. Trimming removed 1 base at V and 4 bases at J, with 10 bases between. Germline CDR1 is LNHDA and CDR2 is SQIVND (reference sequence). The CDR3 is made up of 14 amino acids. The CDR3 DNA, read in part, is TGTGCCAGTAGTATAGGAACGGGTTTCTATGGC. Its protein product is CASSIGTGFYG. The full CDR3 sequence reads CASSIGTGFYGYTF.

As for this clone: The DNA ends 3 residues before the CDR3 does, and the rest of the CDR3 is filled in from the germline J gene. The V call is TRBV5-1, the J call TRBJ2-1; D uncertain. Germline V gene lookup returns CDR1 SGHRS and CDR2 YFSETQ. With 7 bases removed from V and 8 bases from J, the gap between germline ends came to 13 bases. This CDR3 has 12 residues. The part of the CDR3 DNA that was read is TGCGCCAGCTCCCTCGTTGGGCATGAG. This sequence encodes CASSLVGHE. The full CDR3 sequence reads CASSLVGHEQFF.

Comment on this clone: The read finishes 3 residues shy of the CDR3 end, and the germline J gene is used to complete it. V and J are TRBV30 and TRBJ2-5; 10 nucleotides agree with TRBD2. Germline CDR1 is GTSNPN and CDR2 is SVGIG (reference sequence). The CDR3 is made up of 18 amino acids. V lost 4 bases to trimming and J lost 2 bases; unmatched junction nucleotides: 16. The CDR3 is CAWTKIPASGRPQETQYF. CDR3 DNA, as far as it was read: TGTGCCTGGACTAAAATCCCCGCTAGCGGGAGACCACAAGAGACC.

Concerning this clone itself: The read is 3 residues too short to cover the CDR3 end, so that end is filled in from the germline J gene. The chain couples TRBV19 to TRBJ2-1; 7 nucleotides match TRBD2. V dropped 3 bases and J dropped 6; count of bases not matched to a gene: 5. Germline assignment: CDR1 LNHDA and CDR2 SQIVND (reference sequence). The CDR3 spans 14 residues. The CDR3: CASSISREGNEQFF. The covered CDR3 bases are TGTGCCAGTAGTATCAGCAGGGAGGGCAATGAG. Based on the CDR3 plus reference TRBV19 and TRBJ2-1, the full variable domain is DGGITQSPKYLFRKEGQNVTLSCEQNLNHDAMYWYRQDPGQGLRLIYYSQIVNDFQKGDIAEGYSVSREKKESFPLTVTSAQKNPTAFYLCASSISREGNEQFFGPGTRLTVL.

On this clone itself: From the germline J gene comes the end of the CDR3, since the read stops 3 residues before it. The chain combines TRBV11-3 with TRBJ2-5; TRBD2 is a possible D gene (6 bases). Germline values: CDR1 SGHNT, CDR2 YENEEA. V dropped 0 bases and J dropped 6 bases, with 11 bases sitting between them. CDR3 length: 14 residues. CDR3 DNA (partial): TGTGCCAGCAGCTTAGAACCCGGGGGAAAGACC. Translated, it gives CASSLEPGGKT. The whole CDR3 protein is CASSLEPGGKTQYF.

On this clone: The read finishes 3 residues shy of the CDR3 end, and the germline J gene is used to complete it. The chain carries TRBV2 and TRBJ2-7; D is possibly TRBD2 (6 bases). The CDR3 consists of 15 residues. The germline V gene encodes CDR1 SNHLY and CDR2 FYNNEI. V lost 2 bases, J lost 6 bases, and 17 bases lay in between. The part of the CDR3 DNA that was read is TGTGCCAGCAGTGAAACACCCCGACTAGTAGGCGAG. It codes for CASSETPRLVGE. The whole CDR3 is CASSETPRLVGEQYF.

With respect to this clone: The read halts 3 residues ahead of the CDR3 end, with the missing end drawn from the germline J gene. The rearrangement links TRBV2 to TRBJ1-6; a weak D match, TRBD1 (5 bases). CDR1 is SNHLY and CDR2 is FYNNEI in the germline V gene. V was cut by 8 bases and J by 7 bases, with 15 bases left in between. This CDR3 spans 14 amino acids. The sequenced part of the CDR3 DNA is TGTGCCAGCCCCATTGGGGGGGTGAATTCACCC. Translated, it gives CASPIGGVNSP. The CDR3 in full is CASPIGGVNSPLHF.

The CDR3 bases that were read are TGTGCCAGCAGTGAATGGGGCAGGGGGACCTATGGC. Translation gives CASSEWGRGTYG. The CDR3 in full is CASSEWGRGTYGYTF. This chain links TRBV25-1 with TRBJ1-2, with 7 bases fitting TRBD1. The read is 3 residues too short to cover the CDR3 end, so that end is filled in from the germline J gene. The J segment lost 4 bases and the V segment lost 1 base, leaving 6 bases of the junction unmatched. The CDR3 totals 15 residues. From germline, CDR1 is MGHDK and CDR2 SYGVNS.

Turning to this clone: A junction boundary mismatches the germline segment, possibly from a read error. The missing CDR3 end, 3 residues past where the read stops, is filled in from the germline J gene. J is TRBJ2-1 and V is TRBV7-7; 11 bases align to TRBD2. The CDR3 covers 16 residues. The germline gives CDR1 SSHAT, CDR2 FNYEAQ (reference sequence). This CDR3 reads CASSFRTSGPYNEQFF. CDR3 DNA, as far as it was read: TGTGCTAGCAGCTTCAGGACTAGCGGGCCTTACAATGAG.